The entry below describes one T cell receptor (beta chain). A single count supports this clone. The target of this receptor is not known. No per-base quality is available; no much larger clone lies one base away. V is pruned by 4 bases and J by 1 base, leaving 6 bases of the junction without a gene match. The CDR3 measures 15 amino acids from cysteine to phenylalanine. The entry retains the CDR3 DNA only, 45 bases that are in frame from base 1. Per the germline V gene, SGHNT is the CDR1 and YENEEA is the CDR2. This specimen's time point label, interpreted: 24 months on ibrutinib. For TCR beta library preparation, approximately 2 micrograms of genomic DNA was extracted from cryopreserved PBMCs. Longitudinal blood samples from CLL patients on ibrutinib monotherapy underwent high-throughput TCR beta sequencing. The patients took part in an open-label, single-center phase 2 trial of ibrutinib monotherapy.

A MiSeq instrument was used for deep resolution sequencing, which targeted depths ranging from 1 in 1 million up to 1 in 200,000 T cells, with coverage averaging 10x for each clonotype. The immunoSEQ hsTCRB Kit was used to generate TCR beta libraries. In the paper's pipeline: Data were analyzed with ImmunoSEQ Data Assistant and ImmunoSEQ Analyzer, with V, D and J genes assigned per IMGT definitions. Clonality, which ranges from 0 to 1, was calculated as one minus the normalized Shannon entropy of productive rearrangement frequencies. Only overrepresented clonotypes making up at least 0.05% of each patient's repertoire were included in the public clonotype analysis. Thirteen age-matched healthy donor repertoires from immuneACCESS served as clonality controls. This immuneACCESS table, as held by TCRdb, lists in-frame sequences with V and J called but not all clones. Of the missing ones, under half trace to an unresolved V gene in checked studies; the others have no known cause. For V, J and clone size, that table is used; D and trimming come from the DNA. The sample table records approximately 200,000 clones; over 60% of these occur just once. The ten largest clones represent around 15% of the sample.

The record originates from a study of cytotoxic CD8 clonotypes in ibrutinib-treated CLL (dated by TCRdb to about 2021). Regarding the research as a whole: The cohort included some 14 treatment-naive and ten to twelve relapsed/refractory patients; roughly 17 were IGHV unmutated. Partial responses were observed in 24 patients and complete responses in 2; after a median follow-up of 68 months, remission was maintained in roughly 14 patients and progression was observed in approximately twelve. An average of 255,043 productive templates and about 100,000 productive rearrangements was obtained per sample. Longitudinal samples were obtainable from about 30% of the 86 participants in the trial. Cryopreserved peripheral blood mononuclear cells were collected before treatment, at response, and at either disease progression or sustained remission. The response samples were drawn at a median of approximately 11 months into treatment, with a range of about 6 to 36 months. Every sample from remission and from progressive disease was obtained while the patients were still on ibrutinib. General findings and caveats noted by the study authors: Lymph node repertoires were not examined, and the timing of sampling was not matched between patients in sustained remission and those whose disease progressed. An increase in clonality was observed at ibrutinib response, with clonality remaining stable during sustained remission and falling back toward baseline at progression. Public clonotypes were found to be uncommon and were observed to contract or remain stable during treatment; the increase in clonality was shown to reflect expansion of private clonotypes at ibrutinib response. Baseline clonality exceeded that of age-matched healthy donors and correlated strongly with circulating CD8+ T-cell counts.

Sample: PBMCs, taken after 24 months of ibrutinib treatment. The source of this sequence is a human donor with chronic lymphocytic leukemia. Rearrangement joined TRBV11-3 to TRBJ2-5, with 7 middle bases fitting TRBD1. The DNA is TGTGCCAGCAGCTGGGGGACAGCGGCCCAAGAGACCCAGTACTTC. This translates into CASSWGTAAQETQYF. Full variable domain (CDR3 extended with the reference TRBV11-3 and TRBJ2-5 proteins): EAGVVQSPRYKIIEKKQPVAFWCNPISGHNTLYWYLQNLGQGPELLIRYENEEAVDDSQLPKDRFSAERLKGVDSTLKIQPAELGDSAVYLCASSWGTAAQETQYFGPGTRLLVL.